The 17 T cell receptor beta chains presented below share a single source sample, sequenced in a study of blood T cell repertoires in COVID-19. This table comes from immunoSEQ multiplex PCR, and its TCRdb copy is limited to in-frame clones, with some not included. The profile shows fewer than 300,000 clones, more than 75% of them singletons. Specimen: peripheral blood. Every receptor here comes from a middle-aged man who had recovered from COVID-19.

The chain has TRBV6-5 and TRBJ2-3; TRBD2 matches 11 bases. V shed 2 bases, J shed 7 bases, and the junction held 5 bases outside the gene matches. The CDR3 sequence is 15 residues long. The germline V gene has CDR1 MNHEY and CDR2 SVGAGI. The CDR3 loop reads CASSYGASGGNTQYF. CDR3 bases: TGTGCCAGCAGTTACGGGGCTAGCGGGGGGAATACGCAGTATTTT.

This clone was seen a handful of times. This chain uses TRBV29-1 with TRBJ1-2, with 9 bases lining up with TRBD1. The germline CDR1 and CDR2 sequences are SQVTM and ANQGSEA. Trimming removed 7 bases from V and 6 bases from J; junction bases left unmatched: 6. The CDR3 is 12 amino acids. CDR3 DNA: TGCAGCGCCCCTGACAGGGGGGATGGCTACACCTTC. Residues: CSAPDRGDGYTF.

The chain uses TRBV5-6 and TRBJ1-2, with TRBD1 identical over 8 bases. V lost 5 bases, J lost 5 bases, and 11 bases stayed unmatched. Looked up from germline, CDR1 is SGHDT and CDR2 is YYEEEE. The CDR3 sequence is 15 residues long. As DNA, the CDR3 is TGTGCCAGCAGTGATACCGGACAGGGTGGGTATGGCTACACCTTC. As protein: CASSDTGQGGYGYTF.

The genes are TRBV13 and TRBJ1-1; weak D call: TRBD1 (6 bases). Trimming removed 8 bases from V and 0 bases from J, with 16 bases in between. Germline CDR1 is PRHDT and CDR2 is FYEKMQ (reference sequence). The CDR3 covers 15 residues. In DNA, the CDR3 is TGTGCCAGCCAGTCAGGGGTGGGGGTGAACACTGAAGCTTTCTTT. This codes for CASQSGVGVNTEAFF.

This sequence joins TRBV11-2 and TRBJ1-1; tentatively, D is TRBD1 (6 bases). The CDR3 is made up of 16 amino acids. CDR1 SGHAT and CDR2 FQNNGV come from the germline V gene. V was cut by 3 bases and J by 1 base, with 15 bases left in between. The CDR3 spells CASSFWGRGGNTEAFF. The DNA of the CDR3 is TGTGCCAGCAGCTTTTGGGGACGAGGGGGGAACACTGAAGCTTTCTTT.

The rearrangement links TRBV5-1 to TRBJ1-1, with unresolved D. Germline V gene data show CDR1 as SGHRS and CDR2 as YFSETQ. V lost 5 bases to trimming and J lost 0 bases, with 5 bases between them. The CDR3 runs 12 residues. The CDR3 DNA reads TGCGCCAGCAGGAGCATGAACACTGAAGCTTTCTTT. This encodes CASRSMNTEAFF.

V is TRBV4-3 and J is TRBJ2-1, with 8 bases matching TRBD1. CDR1 and CDR2 (germline): LGHNA, YSLEER. V lost 2 bases and J lost 8; bases outside the gene matches: 17. The CDR3 contains 18 residues. CDR3 DNA sequence: TGCGCCAGCAGCCAAAACCCGCAGGGGGCGTTATTAGGGGATGAGCAGTTCTTC. This translates into CASSQNPQGALLGDEQFF.

The rearrangement joins TRBV6-5 to TRBJ2-5; TRBD1 aligns across 10 bases. Trimming at V came to 7 bases and at J to 6 bases, leaving 8 bases not matched to a gene. Germline V CDR1 and CDR2: MNHEY, SVGAGI. The CDR3 covers 14 residues. The CDR3 coding sequence is TGTGCCAGCAAGTTGACAGGGGGCGAGAAGACCCAGTACTTC. Its translation is CASKLTGGEKTQYF.

This clone occurred once. The V call is TRBV27, the J call TRBJ2-5; TRBD1 matches 10 bases. Germline V gene lookup returns CDR1 MNHEY and CDR2 SMNVEV (reference sequence). The CDR3 has 15 residues. V lost 2 bases and J lost 5; bases outside the gene matches: 5. The CDR3 is CASSLGTGVMETQYF. DNA for the CDR3: TGTGCCAGCAGTTTAGGGACAGGGGTAATGGAGACCCAGTACTTC.

This chain joins TRBV29-1 and TRBJ1-2; 8 bases align to TRBD1. V shed 0 bases, J shed 4 bases, and the junction held 7 bases outside the gene matches. Germline-derived CDR1 and CDR2 are SQVTM and ANQGSEA. CDR3 length: 15 amino acids. CDR3 residues: CSVEDLYDRGYGYTF. The CDR3 nucleotides read TGCAGCGTTGAAGATCTATACGACAGGGGCTATGGCTACACCTTC.

V is TRBV1 and J is TRBJ2-2; TRBD2 reflects the table's D call only, with no check against the DNA. TRBV1 is designated a pseudogene. CDR3 size: 17 residues. CDR3 sequence: CTSTRVIAGENTGELFF. The CDR3 nucleotides read TGCACCAGCACCAGAGTTATAGCGGGGGAAAACACCGGGGAGCTGTTTTTT.

This clone was picked up one time. The V and J genes are TRBV7-3 and TRBJ2-2; 7 nucleotides match TRBD2. J gave up 7 bases and V 4 bases, and 9 bases lay outside the gene matches. Germline V gives CDR1 SGHTA, CDR2 FQGTGA. This CDR3 has 15 residues. This CDR3 is CASSSGFGGNGELFF. The CDR3 DNA sequence: TGTGCCAGCAGCTCGGGATTCGGGGGGAACGGGGAGCTGTTTTTT.

The chain carries TRBV6-5 and TRBJ1-1; D remains unclear. From germline, CDR1 is MNHEY and CDR2 SVGAGI. The CDR3 is made up of 13 amino acids. The V gene lost 6 bases and the J gene lost 6 bases, with 14 bases spanning the gap. As DNA, the CDR3 is TGTGCCAGCAGCCAAAGGAGGGAAGCTGAAGCTTTCTTT. The encoded protein is CASSQRREAEAFF.

CDR3 protein: CASSSGQGIKEQYF. CDR3 sequence (DNA): TGCGCCAGCAGTAGCGGACAGGGCATAAAAGAACAGTACTTC. The rearrangement links TRBV10-2 to TRBJ2-7; 8 nucleotides line up with TRBD1. The germline V gene encodes CDR1 WSHSY and CDR2 SAAADI. The CDR3 totals 14 residues. The V gene end was trimmed by 5 bases and the J gene end by 10 bases; junction bases not matched to a gene: 13.

The rearrangement links TRBV6-4 to TRBJ1-1; no firm D call. Germline V lookup: CDR1 MRHNA, CDR2 SNTAGT. V shed 4 bases and J shed 1 base, with 7 bases lying between them. This CDR3 spans 13 amino acids. The CDR3 sequence is CASSAKQNTEAFF. CDR3 DNA sequence: TGTGCCAGCAGTGCCAAGCAGAACACTGAAGCTTTCTTT.

The rearrangement links TRBV29-1 to TRBJ2-1, with a tentative D call TRBD2 (7 bases). This CDR3 has 14 residues. CDR1 and CDR2 from the germline V gene are SQVTM and ANQGSEA. The ends were cut back, 7 bases at V and 5 bases at J, with 18 bases in the middle. The CDR3: CSAGRGGADNEQFF. In DNA form, the CDR3 reads TGCAGCGCCGGAAGGGGGGGGGCCGACAATGAGCAGTTCTTC.

The rearrangement uses TRBV27 and TRBJ2-5; D is perhaps TRBD2 (6 bases). The germline V gene has CDR1 MNHEY and CDR2 SMNVEV (reference sequence). This CDR3 has 17 residues. Trimming shortened V by 4 bases and J by 3 bases, and 21 bases separated the two germline ends. CDR3 DNA sequence: TGTGCCAGCAGTTCCTACAAAACCGGGACTCCAAAAGAGACCCAGTACTTC. Translated: CASSSYKTGTPKETQYF.